This T cell receptor beta chain is drawn from a study of T cell responses to AZD1222 COVID-19 vaccine. Study-wide findings and caveats: Two doses of AZD1222 preceded a rise in Spike-specific TCR breadth and depth.

Here immunoSEQ multiplex PCR was the method, and the copy in TCRdb shows in-frame clones only, minus some. The sample contains some 160,000 clones, roughly 91% of which appear only once. Germline CDR1 MRHNA, CDR2 SNTAGT. Between the trimmed V and J ends, which lost 2 bases and 5 bases, there was a span of 9 bases. CDR3 size: 14 residues. Of note for this clone: Its antigen is not known.

The specimen comprised peripheral blood, sampled 28 days after the second AZD1222 dose. The chain joins TRBV6-4 to TRBJ2-2; D remains ambiguous. The sequence came from an adult who received the AZD1222 COVID-19 vaccine. CDR3 loop: CASSDQIGTGELFF. In DNA, the CDR3 is TGTGCCAGCAGTGACCAGATCGGTACCGGGGAGCTGTTTTTT.